A single sample is the source of the 25 T cell receptor beta chains below, sequenced in a study of radiation and T cells in renal cell carcinoma. Repertoires were generated with immunoSEQ multiplex PCR, while TCRdb's copy carries only in-frame clones and drops some. The table records tens of thousands of clones, roughly three quarters of them present only once. Time point specified: baseline pretreatment blood. As for treatment: 15 Gy SBRT to primary tumor, nephrectomy 4 weeks later. Sequenced material: blood, taken from a patient whose treatment included radiotherapy and nephrectomy. These receptors were obtained from a man aged 55 to 70 with renal cell carcinoma.

The gene calls are TRBV9 and TRBJ2-3, with 9 bases lining up with TRBD2. V trimming: 1 base; J trimming: 2 bases; junction bases outside the gene matches: 2. The CDR3 covers 15 residues. Germline CDR1 SGDLS, CDR2 YYNGEE. The CDR3 protein is CASSVLAGYTDTQYF. The DNA of the CDR3 is TGTGCCAGCAGCGTACTAGCGGGGTACACAGATACGCAGTATTTT.

This clone was observed a few times. This chain links TRBV6-6 with TRBJ1-1; D perhaps matches TRBD1 (5 bases). Trimming removed 6 bases at V and 0 bases at J, with 11 bases between. The CDR3 is 14 residues long. Germline CDR1 reads MNHNY; CDR2 reads SVGAGI (reference sequence). CDR3 DNA: TGTGCCAGCAGAGACAGATTAATGAACACTGAAGCTTTCTTT. Its protein product is CASRDRLMNTEAFF.

This chain connects TRBV7-6 to TRBJ1-3, with 9 positions matching TRBD1. The CDR3 runs to 15 residues. Germline V gives CDR1 SGHVS, CDR2 FNYEAQ. With V trimmed by 4 bases and J by 4 bases, 5 bases remained unmatched. DNA for the CDR3: TGTGCCAGCAGCTGGGGACAGGGCGTCGGAAACACCATATATTTT. Translated, it gives CASSWGQGVGNTIYF.

The V and J genes are TRBV9 and TRBJ2-1; TRBD2 matches 13 bases. CDR1 is SGDLS and CDR2 is YYNGEE in the germline V gene. This CDR3 is built from 17 residues. V shed 3 bases, J shed 5 bases, and the junction held 8 bases outside the gene matches. CDR3 residues: CASSERAGTSGDNEQFF. The CDR3 coding sequence is TGTGCCAGCAGCGAGCGGGCCGGGACTAGCGGGGACAATGAGCAGTTCTTC.

The chain couples TRBV6-5 to TRBJ1-6; the D is unclear. Per germline, CDR1 MNHEY and CDR2 SVGAGI. The CDR3 contains 16 residues. Trimming took off 0 bases at V and 5 bases at J, with 11 bases between the two ends. CDR3 DNA sequence: TGTGCCAGCAGTTACTCGGTGACCGCGAATAATTCACCCCTCCACTTT. This translates into CASSYSVTANNSPLHF.

This chain joins TRBV7-2 and TRBJ2-3; TRBD1 agrees at 8 bases. Germline V gene data show CDR1 as SGHTA and CDR2 as FQGNSA. The V gene end was trimmed by 2 bases and the J gene end by 3 bases; junction bases not matched to a gene: 7. The CDR3 contains 16 residues. The DNA of the CDR3 is TGTGCCAGCAGCTTATCAGGGGGCGCGAGGACAGATACGCAGTATTTT. This gives the protein CASSLSGGARTDTQYF.

The V gene is TRBV6-6, the J gene TRBJ1-1; unclear D gene. Germline CDR1 reads MNHNY; CDR2 reads SVGAGI (reference sequence). The CDR3 contains 15 residues. V lost 2 bases to trimming and J lost 3 bases, with 13 bases between them. The DNA for the CDR3 is TGTGCCAGCAGTTACCTTGGGGTCGCGGACACTGAAGCTTTCTTT. It is translated as CASSYLGVADTEAFF.

This chain joins TRBV5-4 and TRBJ1-6, with 8 bases aligning to TRBD1. This CDR3 comprises 14 residues. Germline trimming cut 10 bases from V and 4 bases from J; bases unmatched to any gene: 7. CDR1 SGHNT and CDR2 YYREEE come from the germline V gene (reference sequence). In DNA form, the CDR3 reads TGTGCCGTACAACAGGGGGGATATAATTCACCCCTCCACTTT. As protein: CAVQQGGYNSPLHF.

The chain couples TRBV2 to TRBJ2-2; D unclear. CDR1 and CDR2 from the germline V gene are SNHLY and FYNNEI. Trimming cost V 5 bases and J 5 bases, with 9 bases left between them. This CDR3 is 13 amino acids long. CDR3 sequence (DNA): TGTGCCAGCAGTCTAGGAGAGACCGGGGAGCTGTTTTTT. Protein sequence: CASSLGETGELFF.

This clone was detected a few times. The gene calls are TRBV10-2 and TRBJ2-2; no clear D gene. Germline V lookup: CDR1 WSHSY, CDR2 SAAADI. The CDR3 extends over 15 amino acids. V was cut by 0 bases and J by 8 bases, with 13 bases left in between. The CDR3 loop is CASSESRKSTGELFF. DNA of the CDR3: TGCGCCAGCAGTGAGTCGAGGAAGAGCACTGGGGAGCTGTTTTTT.

This clone has a single count. This sequence joins TRBV4-3 and TRBJ2-2; 8 bases are shared with TRBD2. The CDR3 has 15 residues. V dropped 6 bases and J dropped 6; count of bases not matched to a gene: 9. Germline V gene data show CDR1 as LGHNA and CDR2 as YSLEER. For the CDR3, the DNA is TGCGCCAGCAGACTCAGCGGGAGCGTGGCCGGGGAGCTGTTTTTT. Protein product: CASRLSGSVAGELFF.

This chain joins TRBV5-1 and TRBJ2-1; TRBD2 agrees at 12 bases. V shed 4 bases and J 7 bases; nucleotides not matched to a gene: 6. From germline, CDR1 is SGHRS and CDR2 YFSETQ. The CDR3 consists of 15 residues. In nucleotides, the CDR3 is TGCGCCAGCAGCCTGCCAGGACTAGCGGGAAATGAGCAGTTCTTC. Amino acids: CASSLPGLAGNEQFF. Full variable domain (rest looked up from reference TRBV5-1 and TRBJ2-1): KAGVTQTPRYLIKTRGQQVTLSCSPISGHRSVSWYQQTPGQGLQFLFEYFSETQRNKGNFPGRFSGRQFSNSRSEMNVSTLELGDSALYLCASSLPGLAGNEQFFGPGTRLTVL.

The chain links TRBV29-1 to TRBJ2-4; a weak D match, TRBD2 (5 bases). The V and J ends lost 0 bases and 4 bases respectively, with 10 bases between them. The germline V gene encodes CDR1 SQVTM and CDR2 ANQGSEA. The CDR3 loop spans 14 amino acids. Here the CDR3 DNA reads TGCAGCGTTGAAGACGGAGGAGTTAAAAACATTCAGTACTTC. Translated, it gives CSVEDGGVKNIQYF.

The rearrangement uses TRBV7-9 and TRBJ1-2, with TRBD1 identical over 8 bases. This CDR3 spans 14 amino acids. The J segment lost 5 bases and the V segment lost 3 bases, leaving 5 bases of the junction unmatched. Germline V gene lookup returns CDR1 SEHNR and CDR2 FQNEAQ (reference sequence). The CDR3 DNA is TGTGCCAGCAGCTTCGAGACAGGGGTATATGGCTACACCTTC. Protein product: CASSFETGVYGYTF.

The CDR3 spells CASSDSTSGRVAHNEQFF. CDR3 coding DNA: TGTGCCAGCAGTGACTCAACTAGCGGGAGAGTCGCGCACAATGAGCAGTTCTTC. This sequence joins TRBV6-4 and TRBJ2-1; 11 bases map to TRBD2. V shed 0 bases and J 5 bases; nucleotides not matched to a gene: 9. The CDR3 length is 18 residues. The germline CDR1 and CDR2 sequences are MRHNA and SNTAGT.

The chain combines TRBV4-3 with TRBJ2-7; D may be TRBD2 (6 bases). V was trimmed by 1 base and J by 2 bases, leaving 9 bases between them. The CDR3 is made up of 14 amino acids. The germline V gene encodes CDR1 LGHNA and CDR2 YSLEER. CDR3 protein: CASSQARGAYEQYF. CDR3 bases: TGCGCCAGCAGCCAAGCTCGCGGGGCCTACGAGCAGTACTTC.

This clone was counted between two and nine times. V is TRBV6-1 and J is TRBJ1-1; possible D gene TRBD1, 6 bases. Germline CDR1 and CDR2: MNHNS and SASEGT. The CDR3 runs to 14 residues. V lost 6 bases and J lost 5, with 16 bases in between. CDR3 nucleotides: TGTGCCAGCAGGGTACTACAGGGTGGAACTGAAGCTTTCTTT. This translates into CASRVLQGGTEAFF.

The rearrangement joins TRBV2 to TRBJ1-2, with D possibly matching TRBD1 (5 bases). This CDR3 region has 13 residues. Per germline, CDR1 SNHLY and CDR2 FYNNEI. Trimming left V 8 bases short and J 5 bases short, with 15 bases between. The CDR3, as DNA: TGTGCCAGCTCGATGGCGGGGGTTTATGGCTACACCTTC. This sequence encodes CASSMAGVYGYTF.

The rearrangement links TRBV2 to TRBJ2-3; D ambiguous. The CDR3 runs to 11 residues. Germline lookup yields CDR1 SNHLY and CDR2 FYNNEI. The V end lost 5 bases, the J end lost 2 bases, and 2 bases lay between the germline ends. CDR3 bases: TGTGCCAGCAGTTTCACAGATACGCAGTATTTT. This encodes CASSFTDTQYF.

This clone was picked up one time. V usage is TRBV5-1 and J usage is TRBJ1-3, with D possibly being TRBD1 (6 bases). Germline assignment: CDR1 SGHRS and CDR2 YFSETQ. This CDR3 is built from 14 residues. The V end lost 3 bases, the J end lost 1 base, and 8 bases lay between the germline ends. CDR3 nucleotides: TGCGCCAGCAGCTCCACAGGGTCTGGAAACACCATATATTTT. Residues: CASSSTGSGNTIYF.

This chain links TRBV6-5 with TRBJ1-2; no firm D call. Trimming stripped 0 bases from V and 11 bases from J, with 10 bases between. Germline V gene lookup returns CDR1 MNHEY and CDR2 SVGAGI. There are 12 residues in the CDR3. CDR3 DNA sequence: TGTGCCAGCAGTTACTCCGACCGGAGTTACACCTTC. Translated, it gives CASSYSDRSYTF.

Written as DNA, the CDR3 is TGTGCCAGCAGCTCGCGGGTTTCAGAGACCCAGTACTTC. Its translation: CASSSRVSETQYF. The gene calls are TRBV7-9 and TRBJ2-5; possibly TRBD2 for D (5 bases). Germline V gene lookup returns CDR1 SEHNR and CDR2 FQNEAQ (reference sequence). Trimming took 4 bases from V and 4 from J, leaving 10 bases between them. The CDR3 is made up of 13 amino acids.

The chain recombines TRBV18 with TRBJ2-5; 10 bases line up with TRBD2. Germline loops: CDR1 KGHSH, CDR2 LQKENI. The ends lost 4 bases at V and 3 bases at J; junction bases unmatched: 2. This CDR3 contains 14 residues. In nucleotides, the CDR3 is TGTGCCAGCTCACGGCTAGCGGGGGAAGAGACCCAGTACTTC. This sequence encodes CASSRLAGEETQYF.

The chain employs TRBV9 and TRBJ1-4; D possibly corresponds to TRBD1 (5 bases). Germline assignment: CDR1 SGDLS and CDR2 YYNGEE. Trimming cost V 1 base and J 3 bases, with 7 bases left between them. CDR3 length: 14 amino acids. In DNA, the CDR3 is TGTGCCAGCAGCGTACAGGGCCCTAATGAAAAACTGTTTTTT. Amino acids: CASSVQGPNEKLFF. Looking up the rest from reference TRBV9 and TRBJ1-4 gives the full variable domain: DSGVTQTPKHLITATGQRVTLRCSPRSGDLSVYWYQQSLDQGLQFLIQYYNGEERAKGNILERFSAQQFPDLHSELNLSSLELGDSALYFCASSVQGPNEKLFFGSGTQLSVL.

The V and J genes are TRBV7-9 and TRBJ2-1, with unresolved D. Trimming removed 1 base at V and 7 bases at J, with 5 bases between. Germline CDR1 is SEHNR and CDR2 is FQNEAQ (reference sequence). The CDR3 contains 12 residues. For the CDR3, the DNA is TGTGCCAGCAGCTTAGGCTGGAATGAGCAGTTCTTC. Its translation: CASSLGWNEQFF.